This TCR beta chain was identified during a study of blood T cell repertoires in COVID-19. Study at large: COVID-19 samples collected from the United States, Italy and Spain covered acute and convalescent phases. T cells, B-cell-depleted T cells, or PBMCs provided the cDNA or gDNA that served as material.

This table comes from immunoSEQ multiplex PCR, and its TCRdb copy is limited to in-frame clones, with some not included. The sample carries roughly 260,000 clones, about nine tenths recorded once. The germline gives CDR1 KGHDR, CDR2 SFDVKD. V trimming: 3 bases; J trimming: 8 bases; junction bases outside the gene matches: 9. The CDR3 runs to 15 residues. The cohort comprised adults aged 18 to 89 years residing in 20 to 30 US areas. Participants were placed into cohorts based on the clinical history they reported. The J gene is TRBJ2-1, the V gene TRBV24-1; 7 bases fit TRBD1. The source is a woman in her twenties or thirties with acute COVID-19. Sample: PBMCs or T cells enriched from blood (not recorded which). The CDR3 is CATSDQGVNSDEQFF. CDR3 in DNA: TGTGCCACCAGTGATCAGGGGGTTAATTCGGATGAGCAGTTCTTC.